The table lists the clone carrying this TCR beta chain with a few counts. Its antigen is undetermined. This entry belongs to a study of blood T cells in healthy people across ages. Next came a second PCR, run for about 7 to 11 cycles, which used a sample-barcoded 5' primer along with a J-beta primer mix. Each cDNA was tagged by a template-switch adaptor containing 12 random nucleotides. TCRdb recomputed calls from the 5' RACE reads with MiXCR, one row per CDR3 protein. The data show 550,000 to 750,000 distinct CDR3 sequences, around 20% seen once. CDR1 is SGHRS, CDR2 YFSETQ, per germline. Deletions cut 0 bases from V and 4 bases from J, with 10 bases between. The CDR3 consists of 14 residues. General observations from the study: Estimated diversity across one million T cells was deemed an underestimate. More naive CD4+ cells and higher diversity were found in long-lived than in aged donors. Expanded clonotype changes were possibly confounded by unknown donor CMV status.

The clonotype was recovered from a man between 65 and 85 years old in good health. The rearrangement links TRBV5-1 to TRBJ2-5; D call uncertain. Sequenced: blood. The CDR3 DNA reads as TGCGCCAGCAGCTTGGAGTACGGTTCAGAGACCCAGTACTTC. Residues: CASSLEYGSETQYF.